This T cell receptor beta chain was sequenced in a study of blood T cell repertoires in COVID-19. Study-wide background: Acute and convalescent COVID-19 samples came from the United States, Italy and Spain. The analysed material was cDNA or gDNA that came from T cells, B-cell-depleted T cells, or PBMCs.

Original methodology: From reference gene primer amplification, estimates of nucleated cell counts were derived. Clones were sequenced by immunoSEQ multiplex PCR, and TCRdb holds only the in-frame ones, with some missing. V, J and clone size reflect that table, while D and trimming were determined from the DNA. The sample has under 200,000 clones; over 70% are singletons. V lost 3 bases to trimming and J lost 5 bases, with 10 bases between them. Germline V gene lookup returns CDR1 LGHDT and CDR2 YNNKEL (reference sequence). This CDR3 spans 13 amino acids. The material sequenced was peripheral blood. The chain employs TRBV3-1 (or the pseudogene TRBV3-2) and TRBJ1-1; D gene uncertain. The origin of this receptor is an older man with acute or convalescent COVID-19. This CDR3 reads CASSQRVGTEAFF. CDR3 bases: TGTGCCAGCAGCCAGAGGGTTGGGACTGAAGCTTTCTTT.